This T cell receptor beta chain was documented in a study of beta chain features in type 1 diabetes (dated by TCRdb to 2016 to 2018). Turning to the overall study: Patients and healthy donors did not differ in mean age, gender distribution, total cell number or subset yield. A total of under 120,000,000 sorted cells were examined across all samples, and RNA yield correlated strongly with the number of cells per subset. The study compared the TCRB repertoires of sorted circulating CD4+ T cell subsets in recently diagnosed type 1 diabetes patients with those in matched healthy donors. Naive and central memory subsets were obtained from all 30 or so donors, but regulatory and stem cell-like memory subsets were isolated from only 8 patients and roughly 8 healthy donors. Summary of the overall study and its limitations: At VDJ recombination sites, type 1 diabetes patients had fewer insertions and more deleted nucleotides, which implies abnormalities in thymic rearrangement. A moderate but significant shortening of TCRB CDR3 length was observed in type 1 diabetes patients in all four CD4+ subsets. The naive, central memory and regulatory TCRB repertoires appeared to resemble one another more closely among patients than among healthy donors. Because cDNA was sequenced instead of genomic DNA, highly expressing activated cells could be over-represented, though the groups showed no difference in activation or CD3 levels. Because the HLA sub-analyses included only small numbers of individuals, any influence of HLA type on TCRB rearrangement was left unresolved. PCR might favor shorter templates, but patient and control samples were amplified and corrected together, so any skew would affect both groups equally.

A single peripheral blood draw of approximately 100 mL on average was collected from each donor into heparinised tubes. A BD FACSAria II was used to sort naive, central memory, regulatory and stem cell-like memory CD4+ T cells with a panel that included CD45RO, CCR7, CD25, CD127, CD95 and CD27. Every sorted population had a purity above 98%. PBMCs were separated immediately by Lymphoprep density gradient centrifugation and were stained directly, without being cultured. So that batch effects would be minimized, each experiment stained and sorted samples in pairs, pairing one healthy donor with one patient. All of the isolated RNA was reverse transcribed with the High Capacity cDNA Reverse Transcription Kit, so expressed TCRB transcripts were sequenced. Naive, central memory and regulatory T cell samples underwent deep immunoSEQ sequencing, averaging roughly 3.3 million total reads per sample. Sorted cells were lysed in RLT buffer and RNA was extracted with DNase-treated RNeasy Micro or Mini kits, depending on cell number. To prevent cross-contamination, each cell subset was processed individually, whereas patient and healthy donor samples were processed jointly. The immunoSEQ multiplex PCR was used to amplify TCRB sequences from cDNA, generating 87-bp fragments that spanned the CDR3 region. Sequencing of the amplicons was performed on the Illumina HiSeq platform. As for the original processing: Synthetic template baselines were used to correct PCR bias computationally, reads within Hamming distance 2 were collapsed, and singletons that could not be merged were discarded. By aligning reads against IMGT, V, D and J genes, CDR3 length, and insertions or deletions at six rearrangement sites were assigned. Within each subset, clonotype counts were normalized to the number of sorted cells before true diversity and Gini coefficients were calculated with the tcR R package. Repertoire sharing was quantified using the overlap coefficient calculated on TCRB nucleotide sequences. The table comes from immuneACCESS by way of TCRdb, which keeps in-frame sequences with V and J called. Part of the clones is missing from these tables; in studies checked, under half for an unresolved V gene and the rest for unknown reasons. D and trimming were read from the DNA, whereas the V and J calls and clone size are those reported in that table. The sample records under 200,000 clones, 7% to 10% of which are singletons. 2% to 3% of the sample goes to the ten largest clones.

Details on this clone: The target of this receptor is not known. No much larger clonotype is one base removed from it; base qualities were not supplied.

The CDR3 spans 16 residues, from the cysteine through the phenylalanine. CDR3 DNA only is kept here, 48 bases in frame from base 1. Relative to germline, V is 0 bases shorter and J is 4 bases shorter, with 13 bases between their ends. The germline V gene (reference sequence) sets CDR1 to LNHDA and CDR2 to SQIVND. Material for sequencing was central memory CD4+ T cells from blood. The sequence links TRBV19 to TRBJ2-1, with a weak D call of TRBD2 (7 bases match). The source of this sequence is a woman in her late teens or twenties in good health. The CDR3 protein is CASSIDPAGTYNEQFF. The DNA reads as follows: TGTGCCAGTAGTATAGATCCAGCGGGGACATACAATGAGCAGTTCTTC.